The sequence of this T cell receptor (beta chain) was determined in a study of shared clonotypes between healthy human individuals (dated by TCRdb to 2018 to 2021). Looking at the study overall: Three men and a couple of women, aged 18 to 49 years, made up the cohort. To estimate repertoire size and how much clonotypes are shared between individuals, the study performed deep sequencing of blood TCR repertoires from roughly five healthy adults. Per donor, leukapheresis produced somewhere between about 0.85 and 10 billion PBMCs. Per donor, three plates each were used for CD4 naive and CD4 memory, two for CD8 naive, and one for CD8 memory. To increase sequencing depth and limit assay-specific biases, TCR repertoire library preparation and sequencing were carried out by different laboratories using diverse techniques.

Using the deep immunoSEQ assay, TCR CDR3 regions were amplified from genomic DNA by multiplex PCR. For each cell subset, the extracted genomic DNA was distributed evenly across all wells of several immunoSEQ 96-well plates, and each plate served as one replicate. For sorted subsets, 200 to 250 ng genomic DNA, equal to tens of thousands of T cell genomes, was loaded into each replicate PCR. The purified libraries were quantified using a Qubit 3.0 fluorometer, sized with a Bioanalyzer 2100, and then quantified again using the KAPA Library Quantification kit. Each immunoSEQ 96-well plate was sequenced on its own single-read 150-cycle Illumina NextSeq 550 flow cell. On the study's bioinformatics: Because the immunoSEQ output included only junctional sequences and no quality scores, the filtering could not be the same as the filtering used for full-length reads. Sequences were annotated with PyIR, a Python wrapper for IgBLAST v1.9, and V/J genes and CDR3 were assigned using IMGT germline references. Reads were filtered out if the reads had weak V/J assignments (E-value above 1e-6), no CDR3, stop codons, out-of-frame junctions, or ambiguous translated residues. V3J clonotypes were defined by identical inferred V gene, J gene, and CDR3 amino acid sequence. Percentage overlap between repertoires was calculated by dividing the number of shared unique clonotypes by the size of the smaller repertoire. Three approaches were used to assess repertoire richness: RTK rarefaction, the Chao1 estimator, and Recon v2.1 estimates of unobserved clonotypes. OLGA was used to compute generation probabilities for all TCRbeta clonotypes that the gDNA method yielded from a few donors. Sourced from immuneACCESS, this table was stored by TCRdb with only in-frame sequences that have V and J called. A share of the clones is absent; for the studies checked, an unresolved V gene accounts for under half, and the remainder has no known explanation. The D gene and trimming were derived from the DNA, and the V and J assignments and clone size from that table. Here the sample has 2,500,000 or so clones; 90% to 95% occur a single time. Around 0.15% of the sample rests with the top ten.

General study outcomes and caveats: Compared with non-shared clonotypes, the clonotypes found in all four sorted-subset donors had higher generation probabilities. Rarefaction of sorted-subset datasets indicated incomplete sequencing despite the large sequencing depth. Pairwise subsampling indicated that sequencing depth was expected to affect the degree of clonotype sharing among donors. The small number of donors limited the genetic and exposure-history diversity represented. Naive subsets generally had larger estimated clonotype richness than memory subsets. About 4.5% of naive CD4, roughly 3.5% of naive CD8, roughly 2.5% of memory CD4, and over 0.35% of memory CD8 clonotypes were shared across four donors. Sampling was restricted to blood, and TCR repertoires in tissue are likely to differ from TCR repertoires in blood.

About this clone: Its antigen remains unidentified. No base qualities exist here, and no much larger clone lies one base off it.

At the junction V is shortened by 2 bases and J by 10 bases; bases outside the gene matches: 13. Looking up the germline V gene yields CDR1 KGHSH and CDR2 LQKENI. From the cysteine through the phenylalanine, the CDR3 covers 17 amino acids. Just CDR3 DNA is preserved here, 51 bases in frame from base 1. Donors were healthy HIV-negative adults with no recently reported acute infections or vaccinations. Only Caucasian adults living in Nashville, Tennessee, USA were represented among the donors. CD4+ T cells were enriched through magnetic negative selection, after which naive cells were positively selected on CD45RA and the remaining negative fraction served as the memory subset. After blood collection by leukapheresis, PBMCs were isolated using Ficoll-Histopaque density gradient centrifugation and then cryopreserved in the vapor phase of liquid nitrogen. Analytical flow cytometry was used to check the purity and quantity of every magnetically sorted T cell population. Genomic DNA was isolated from each sorted fraction and quantified by UV absorbance on a Nanodrop 2000c.

This TCR derives from a man younger than 30 in good health. The chain is made from TRBV18 and TRBJ1-6, with 8 junctional bases fitting TRBD1. The material sequenced was naive CD4+ T cells sorted from blood. This sample's cell subset or site label indicates: CD45RA+ positively selected. The CDR3 amino acid sequence is: CASSPRGTGRLWSPLHF. The DNA sequence follows: TGTGCCAGCTCACCAAGGGGGACAGGTAGGTTATGGTCACCCCTCCACTTT.